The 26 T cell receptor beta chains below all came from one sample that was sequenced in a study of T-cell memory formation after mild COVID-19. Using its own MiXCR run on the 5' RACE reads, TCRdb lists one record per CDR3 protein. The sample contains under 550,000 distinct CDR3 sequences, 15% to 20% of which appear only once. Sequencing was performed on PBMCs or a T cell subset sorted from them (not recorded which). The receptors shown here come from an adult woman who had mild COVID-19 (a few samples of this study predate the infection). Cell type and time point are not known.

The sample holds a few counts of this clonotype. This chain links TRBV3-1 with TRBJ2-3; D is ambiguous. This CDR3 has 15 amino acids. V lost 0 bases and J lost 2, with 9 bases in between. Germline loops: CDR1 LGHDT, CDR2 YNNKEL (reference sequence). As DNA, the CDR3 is TGTGCCAGCAGCCAAGATCCCTCCTCCACAGATACGCAGTATTTT. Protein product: CASSQDPSSTDTQYF.

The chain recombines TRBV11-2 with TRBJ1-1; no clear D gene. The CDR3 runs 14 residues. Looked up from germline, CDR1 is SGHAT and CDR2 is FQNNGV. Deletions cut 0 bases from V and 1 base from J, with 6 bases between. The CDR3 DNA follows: TGTGCCAGCAGCTTAGACCCAGGGAACACTGAAGCTTTCTTT. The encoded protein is CASSLDPGNTEAFF.

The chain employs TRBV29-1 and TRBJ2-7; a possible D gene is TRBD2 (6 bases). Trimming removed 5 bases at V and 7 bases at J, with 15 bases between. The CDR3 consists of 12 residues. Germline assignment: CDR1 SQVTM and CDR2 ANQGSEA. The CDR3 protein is CSVRGAVGEQYF. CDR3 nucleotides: TGCAGCGTTCGCGGGGCCGTGGGGGAGCAGTACTTC.

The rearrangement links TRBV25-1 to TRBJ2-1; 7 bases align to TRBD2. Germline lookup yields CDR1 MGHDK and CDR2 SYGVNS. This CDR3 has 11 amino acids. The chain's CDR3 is CAGGLGNEQFF. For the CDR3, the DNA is TGTGCGGGAGGGTTAGGGAATGAGCAGTTCTTC.

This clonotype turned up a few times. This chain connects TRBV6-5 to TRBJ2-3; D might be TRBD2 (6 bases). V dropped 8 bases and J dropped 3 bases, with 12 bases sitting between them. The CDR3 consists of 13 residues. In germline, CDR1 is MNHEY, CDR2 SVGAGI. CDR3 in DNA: TGTGCCAGCCGGGACTCGGGGACAGATACGCAGTATTTT. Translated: CASRDSGTDTQYF.

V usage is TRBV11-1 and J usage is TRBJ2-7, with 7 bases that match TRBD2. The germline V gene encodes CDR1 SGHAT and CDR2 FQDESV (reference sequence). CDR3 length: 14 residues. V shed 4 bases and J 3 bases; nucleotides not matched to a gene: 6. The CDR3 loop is CASSSSAGDYEQYF. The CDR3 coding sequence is TGTGCCAGCAGCTCTTCTGCGGGGGACTACGAGCAGTACTTC.

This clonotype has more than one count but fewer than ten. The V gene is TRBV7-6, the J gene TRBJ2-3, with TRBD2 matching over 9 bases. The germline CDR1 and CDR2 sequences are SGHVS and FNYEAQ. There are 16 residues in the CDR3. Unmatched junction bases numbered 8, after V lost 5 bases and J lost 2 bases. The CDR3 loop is CASSALAGWNTDTQYF. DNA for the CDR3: TGTGCCAGCAGCGCCCTAGCGGGATGGAACACAGATACGCAGTATTTT.

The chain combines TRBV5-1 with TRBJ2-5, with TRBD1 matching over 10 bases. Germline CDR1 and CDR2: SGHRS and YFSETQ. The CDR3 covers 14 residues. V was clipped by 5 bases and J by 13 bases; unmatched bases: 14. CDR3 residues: CASRRDRGFGQPYF. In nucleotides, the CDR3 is TGCGCCAGCAGACGGGACAGGGGCTTTGGTCAACCGTACTTC.

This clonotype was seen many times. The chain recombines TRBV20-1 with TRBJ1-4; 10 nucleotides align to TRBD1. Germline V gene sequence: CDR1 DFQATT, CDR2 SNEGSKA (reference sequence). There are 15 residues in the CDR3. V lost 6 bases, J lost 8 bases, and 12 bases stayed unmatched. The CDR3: CSARDRGFSSEKLFF. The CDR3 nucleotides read TGCAGTGCCAGGGACAGGGGATTCTCAAGCGAAAAACTGTTTTTT.

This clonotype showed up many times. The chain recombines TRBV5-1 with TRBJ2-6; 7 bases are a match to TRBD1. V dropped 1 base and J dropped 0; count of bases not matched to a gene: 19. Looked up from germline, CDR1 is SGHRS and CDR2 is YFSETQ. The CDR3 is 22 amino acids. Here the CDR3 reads CASSLNTRDRFYSASGANVLTF. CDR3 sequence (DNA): TGCGCCAGCAGCTTGAACACGAGGGACAGATTCTATTCCGCCTCTGGGGCCAACGTCCTGACTTTC.

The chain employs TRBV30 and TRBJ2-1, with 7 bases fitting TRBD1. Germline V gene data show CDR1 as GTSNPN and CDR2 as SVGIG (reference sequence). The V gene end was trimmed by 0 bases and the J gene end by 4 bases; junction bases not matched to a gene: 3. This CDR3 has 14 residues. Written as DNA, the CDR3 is TGTGCCTGGAGTGTTCTGACAGGGTACAATGAGCAGTTCTTC. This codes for CAWSVLTGYNEQFF. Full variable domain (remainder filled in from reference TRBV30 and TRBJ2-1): SQTIHQWPATLVQPVGSPLSLECTVEGTSNPNLYWYRQAAGRGLQLLFYSVGIGQISSEVPQNLSASRPQDRQFILSSKKLLLSDSGFYLCAWSVLTGYNEQFFGPGTRLTVL.

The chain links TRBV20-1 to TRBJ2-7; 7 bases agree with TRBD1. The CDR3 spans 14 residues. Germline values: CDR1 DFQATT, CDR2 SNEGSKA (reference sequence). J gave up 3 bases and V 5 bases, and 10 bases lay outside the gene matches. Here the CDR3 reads CSAFLRDRGYEQYF. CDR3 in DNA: TGCAGTGCTTTCCTCCGGGACAGAGGCTACGAGCAGTACTTC.

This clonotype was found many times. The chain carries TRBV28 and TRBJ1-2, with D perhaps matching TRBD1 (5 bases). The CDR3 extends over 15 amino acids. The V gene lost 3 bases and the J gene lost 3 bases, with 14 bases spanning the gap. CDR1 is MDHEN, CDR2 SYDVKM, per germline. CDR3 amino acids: CASSFPDRSHYGYTF. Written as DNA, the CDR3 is TGTGCCAGCAGTTTCCCAGACAGAAGTCACTATGGCTACACCTTC.

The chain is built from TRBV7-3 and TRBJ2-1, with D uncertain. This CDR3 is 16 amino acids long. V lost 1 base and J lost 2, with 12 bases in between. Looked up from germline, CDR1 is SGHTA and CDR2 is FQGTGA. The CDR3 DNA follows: TGTGCCAGCAGCTTAAGGCCTACCCCTCCCTACAATGAGCAGTTCTTC. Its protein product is CASSLRPTPPYNEQFF.

CDR3 sequence reads: CASSQERRNYGYTF. CDR3 in DNA: TGTGCCAGCAGCCAAGAGAGGCGAAACTATGGCTACACCTTC. This chain joins TRBV14 and TRBJ1-2; no firm D call. This CDR3 has 14 amino acids. The V gene's germline CDR1 is SGHDN and CDR2 FVKESK. V was cut by 0 bases and J by 2 bases, with 7 bases left in between.

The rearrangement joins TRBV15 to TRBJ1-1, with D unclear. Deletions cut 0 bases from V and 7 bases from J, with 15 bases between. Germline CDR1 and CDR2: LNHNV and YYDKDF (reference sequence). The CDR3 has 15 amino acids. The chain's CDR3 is CATSRDRWTVLEAFF. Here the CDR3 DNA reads TGTGCCACCAGCAGAGATCGATGGACGGTGCTTGAAGCTTTCTTT.

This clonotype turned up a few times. This CDR3 is CASTGMTGVEETQYF. CDR3 coding DNA: TGTGCCAGCACCGGTATGACAGGGGTTGAGGAGACCCAGTACTTC. V gene TRBV7-2 combines with J gene TRBJ2-5, with TRBD1 matching 8 bases. The CDR3 is made up of 15 amino acids. CDR1 is SGHTA, CDR2 FQGNSA, per germline. J was trimmed by 5 bases and V by 7 bases; bases with no gene match: 12.

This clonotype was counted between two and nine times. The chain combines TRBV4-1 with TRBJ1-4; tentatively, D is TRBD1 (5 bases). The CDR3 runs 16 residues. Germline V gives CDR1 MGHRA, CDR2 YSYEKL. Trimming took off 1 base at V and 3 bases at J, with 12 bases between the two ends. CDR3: CASSQAPGIPNEKLFF. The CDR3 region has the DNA TGCGCCAGCAGCCAAGCCCCAGGGATACCTAATGAAAAACTGTTTTTT.

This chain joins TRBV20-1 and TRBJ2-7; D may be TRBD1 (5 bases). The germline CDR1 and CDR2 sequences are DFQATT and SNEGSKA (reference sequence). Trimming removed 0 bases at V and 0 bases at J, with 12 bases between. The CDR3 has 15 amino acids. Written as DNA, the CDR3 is TGCAGTGCTAGAGAAGTTACAGGTGCCTCCTACGAGCAGTACTTC. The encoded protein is CSAREVTGASYEQYF.

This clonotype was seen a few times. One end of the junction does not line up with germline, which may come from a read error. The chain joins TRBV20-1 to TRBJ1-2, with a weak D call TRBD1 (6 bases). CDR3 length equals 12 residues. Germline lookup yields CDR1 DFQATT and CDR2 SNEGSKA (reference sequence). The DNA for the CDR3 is TGCAGTGCTAGGGAGCCGGGACACCATCTCTCCTTC. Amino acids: CSAREPGHHLSF.

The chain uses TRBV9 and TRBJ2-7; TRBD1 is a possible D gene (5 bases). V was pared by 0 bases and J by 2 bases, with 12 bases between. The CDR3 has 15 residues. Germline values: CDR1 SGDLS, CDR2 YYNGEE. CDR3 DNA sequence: TGTGCCAGCAGCGTAGGGCAGGGCTTAACCTACGAGCAGTACTTC. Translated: CASSVGQGLTYEQYF.

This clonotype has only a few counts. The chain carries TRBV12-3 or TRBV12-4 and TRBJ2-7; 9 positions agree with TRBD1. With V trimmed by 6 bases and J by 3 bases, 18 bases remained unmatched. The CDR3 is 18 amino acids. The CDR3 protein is CASSPPRDREAEGYEQYF. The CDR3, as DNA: TGTGCCAGCAGCCCGCCGCGGGACAGGGAAGCGGAGGGCTACGAGCAGTACTTC.

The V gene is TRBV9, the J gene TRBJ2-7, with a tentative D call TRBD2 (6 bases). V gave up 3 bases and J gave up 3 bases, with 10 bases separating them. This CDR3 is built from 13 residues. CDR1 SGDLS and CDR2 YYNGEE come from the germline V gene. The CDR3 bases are TGTGCCAGCAGCGGCACTAGCTTCTACGAGCAGTACTTC. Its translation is CASSGTSFYEQYF.

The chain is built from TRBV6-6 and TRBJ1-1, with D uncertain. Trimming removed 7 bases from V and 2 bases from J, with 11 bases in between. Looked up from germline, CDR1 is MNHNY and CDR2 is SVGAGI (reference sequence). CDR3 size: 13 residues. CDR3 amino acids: CASTDGPNTEAFF. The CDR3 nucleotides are TGTGCCAGCACCGACGGCCCAAACACTGAAGCTTTCTTT.

This CDR3 reads CASSQDPQPSYGYTF. As DNA, the CDR3 is TGTGCCAGCAGCCAAGATCCTCAGCCGAGCTATGGCTACACCTTC. The rearrangement joins TRBV3-1 to TRBJ1-2; D ambiguous. Per germline, CDR1 LGHDT and CDR2 YNNKEL (reference sequence). The V and J ends lost 0 bases and 4 bases respectively, with 12 bases between them. This CDR3 has 15 residues.

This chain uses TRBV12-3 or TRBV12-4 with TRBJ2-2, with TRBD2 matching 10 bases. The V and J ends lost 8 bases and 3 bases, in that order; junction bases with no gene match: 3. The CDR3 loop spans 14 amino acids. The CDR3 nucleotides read TGTGCCAGCGGACTAGCGGCACACACCGGGGAGCTGTTTTTT. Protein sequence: CASGLAAHTGELFF.